This T cell receptor (beta chain) was sequenced for a study of human T cells and chemical hapten exposure. On the study more broadly: An area of 2 cm by approximately 2 cm on upper inner arm skin received 2% DPC for sensitization.

There are 14 residues in the CDR3. Germline V gene data show CDR1 as LGHDT and CDR2 as YNNKEL (reference sequence). V trimming: 4 bases; J trimming: 5 bases; junction bases outside the gene matches: 6. This clonotype was observed a handful of times. Its cognate antigen is unknown. Time point reported: patch test 2, 6 weeks after DPC sensitization. Treatment meaning: therapeutic diphenylcyclopropenone sensitization with weekly scalp DPC. In TCRdb, the RACE reads were re-called with MiXCR into one record per CDR3 protein. The sample lists a few hundred thousand distinct CDR3 sequences; about 6% were seen once. Notes on the study in general: There was no change with DPC sensitization in TCRs above 1 in 1000 frequency.

The sequenced sample was whole blood, obtained in connection with sensitization to the hapten diphenylcyclopropenone (DPC). The source of this sequence is a woman younger than 35 with alopecia areata. Some clones in this sample may be carry-over from other donors' samples. The chain recombines TRBV3-1 with TRBJ2-7; TRBD1 agrees at 9 bases. CDR3 DNA: TGTGCCAGCAGCCTAGGGACAGGGTCCGACGAGCAGTACTTC. Its translation is CASSLGTGSDEQYF.